The next 21 T cell receptor beta chains were all read from a single sample in a study of blood T cell repertoires in COVID-19. This table comes from immunoSEQ multiplex PCR, and its TCRdb copy is limited to in-frame clones, with some not included. The sample lists about 270,000 clones; 86% were seen once. Sequenced sample: peripheral blood. All receptors come from a man aged 40-50 years with active or convalescent COVID-19.

The rearrangement uses TRBV13 and TRBJ2-2; 14 nucleotides match TRBD2. This CDR3 has 18 residues. The V gene's germline CDR1 is PRHDT and CDR2 FYEKMQ (reference sequence). The J segment lost 3 bases and the V segment lost 5 bases, leaving 8 bases of the junction unmatched. CDR3 DNA sequence: TGTGCCAGCAGCGAGGGACTAGCGGGAGTACCATACACCGGGGAGCTGTTTTTT. This codes for CASSEGLAGVPYTGELFF.

This chain joins TRBV5-1 and TRBJ1-2; TRBD1 matches 8 bases. The CDR3 length is 13 residues. Germline CDR1 is SGHRS and CDR2 is YFSETQ. V lost 6 bases to trimming and J lost 7 bases; unmatched junction nucleotides: 8. The CDR3 sequence is CASNPGTGSGYTF. The CDR3 DNA follows: TGCGCCAGCAATCCCGGGACAGGTAGTGGCTACACCTTC.

The J gene is TRBJ2-2, the V gene TRBV7-9; 8 bases align to TRBD1. With V trimmed by 5 bases and J by 6 bases, 5 bases remained unmatched. This CDR3 contains 14 residues. Germline V CDR1 and CDR2: SEHNR, FQNEAQ (reference sequence). In DNA, the CDR3 is TGTGCCAGCAGCCCACAACAGGGGGCCGGGGAGCTGTTTTTT. Its translation is CASSPQQGAGELFF.

The chain uses TRBV5-1 and TRBJ2-2; D is perhaps TRBD1 (5 bases). Germline V gives CDR1 SGHRS, CDR2 YFSETQ. The CDR3 consists of 14 residues. V was trimmed by 4 bases and J by 5 bases, leaving 12 bases between them. The CDR3 coding sequence is TGCGCCAGCAGCAAGACAGCCCTTACCGGGGAGCTGTTTTTT. Its translation: CASSKTALTGELFF. Full variable domain (remainder filled in from reference TRBV5-1 and TRBJ2-2): KAGVTQTPRYLIKTRGQQVTLSCSPISGHRSVSWYQQTPGQGLQFLFEYFSETQRNKGNFPGRFSGRQFSNSRSEMNVSTLELGDSALYLCASSKTALTGELFFGEGSRLTVL.

The V call is TRBV30, the J call TRBJ1-4, with 10 bases that match TRBD1. The CDR3 covers 14 residues. Germline loops: CDR1 GTSNPN, CDR2 SVGIG (reference sequence). V was pared by 2 bases and J by 6 bases, with 3 bases of the junction left unmatched. CDR3 sequence reads: CAWSSDRGHEKLFF. CDR3 bases: TGTGCCTGGAGTTCTGACAGGGGGCATGAAAAACTGTTTTTT.

CDR3 DNA sequence: TGCAGCGTTGAATCGAAGAAGGGGACCTACGAGCAGTACTTC. Residues: CSVESKKGTYEQYF. The rearrangement links TRBV29-1 to TRBJ2-7; a weak D match, TRBD1 (5 bases). Trimming removed 2 bases from V and 2 bases from J, with 13 bases in between. The V gene's germline CDR1 is SQVTM and CDR2 ANQGSEA. This CDR3 is 14 amino acids long.

This chain joins TRBV27 and TRBJ1-2, with D uncertain. The V gene lost 4 bases and the J gene lost 4 bases, with 13 bases spanning the gap. Germline CDR1 reads MNHEY; CDR2 reads SMNVEV (reference sequence). There are 14 residues in the CDR3. The CDR3, as DNA: TGTGCCAGCAGTTCCCGGGATATCGGCTATGGCTACACCTTC. Protein sequence: CASSSRDIGYGYTF.

The CDR3 DNA reads TGTGCCAGCGTTCGCCCGGGGGGGAACACTGAAGCTTTCTTT. Translation gives CASVRPGGNTEAFF. The rearrangement links TRBV4-2 to TRBJ1-1, with D perhaps matching TRBD1 (5 bases). Germline V gene sequence: CDR1 LGHNA, CDR2 YNFKEQ. The CDR3 has 14 residues. Trimming pared 8 bases from V and 1 base from J, leaving 14 bases between.

V gene TRBV7-2 combines with J gene TRBJ1-1, with a possible D match to TRBD1 (5 bases). Germline V gene data show CDR1 as SGHTA and CDR2 as FQGNSA. Trimming cost V 2 bases and J 5 bases, with 21 bases left between them. This CDR3 has 17 amino acids. In nucleotides, the CDR3 is TGTGCCAGCAGCTTAAGGGAGATCGCGGGGCGAAAAACTGAAGCTTTCTTT. It codes for CASSLREIAGRKTEAFF.

J is TRBJ2-3 and V is TRBV6-1; maybe TRBD2 (5 bases). This CDR3 is built from 17 residues. Germline V gene sequence: CDR1 MNHNS, CDR2 SASEGT. With 2 bases removed from V and 4 bases from J, the gap between germline ends came to 19 bases. In DNA, the CDR3 is TGTGCCAGCAGTGAATGGGAGAACGAAGACGTCGCAGATACGCAGTATTTT. It specifies CASSEWENEDVADTQYF.

The chain carries TRBV7-3 and TRBJ2-1, with TRBD1 matching over 7 bases. CDR3 size: 15 residues. V was pared by 3 bases and J by 0 bases, with 2 bases of the junction left unmatched. The germline gives CDR1 SGHTA, CDR2 FQGTGA. CDR3 bases: TGTGCCAGCAGCTTGACAGGGAGCTCCTACAATGAGCAGTTCTTC. Translating gives CASSLTGSSYNEQFF.

V is TRBV5-1 and J is TRBJ2-1; perhaps TRBD1 as D (6 bases). Deletions cut 7 bases from V and 9 bases from J, with 20 bases between. This CDR3 contains 14 residues. CDR1 and CDR2 (germline): SGHRS, YFSETQ. The CDR3 loop reads CASGTIGLTSEQFF. The CDR3 nucleotides read TGCGCCAGCGGGACAATTGGACTGACTTCTGAGCAGTTCTTC.

The chain has TRBV5-1 and TRBJ1-1; no clear D. The CDR3 has 11 amino acids. V lost 0 bases to trimming and J lost 12 bases, with 9 bases between them. The germline V gene encodes CDR1 SGHRS and CDR2 YFSETQ. CDR3 residues: CASSLDWATFF. CDR3 nucleotide sequence: TGCGCCAGCAGCTTGGACTGGGCAACTTTCTTT.

This chain links TRBV6-1 with TRBJ1-5; no firm D call. Germline V gene sequence: CDR1 MNHNS, CDR2 SASEGT. CDR3 length equals 14 residues. V was shortened by 1 base and J by 3 bases, with 7 bases between the two germline ends. CDR3 amino acids: CASSEDRSNQPQHF. Written as DNA, the CDR3 is TGTGCCAGCAGTGAAGACCGGTCCAATCAGCCCCAGCATTTT.

The rearrangement joins TRBV29-1 to TRBJ2-7, with D possibly being TRBD2 (5 bases). This CDR3 has 12 amino acids. Germline loops: CDR1 SQVTM, CDR2 ANQGSEA. The germline V and J ends were trimmed by 4 bases and 0 bases, with 7 bases remaining between them. The CDR3 spells CSVGGSSYEQYF. The DNA for the CDR3 is TGCAGCGTTGGAGGGAGCTCCTACGAGCAGTACTTC.

The V call is TRBV19, the J call TRBJ1-5; D may be TRBD1 (5 bases). Germline lookup yields CDR1 LNHDA and CDR2 SQIVND (reference sequence). V lost 5 bases and J 5 bases, leaving 22 bases between the germline ends. The CDR3 is made up of 17 amino acids. The CDR3 protein is CASSVADRIGEDQPQHF. CDR3 nucleotide sequence: TGTGCCAGTAGTGTGGCCGACAGAATAGGTGAAGATCAGCCCCAGCATTTT.

The J gene is TRBJ1-2, the V gene TRBV7-2; D gene unclear. V was pared by 0 bases and J by 4 bases, with 9 bases between. Germline-derived CDR1 and CDR2 are SGHTA and FQGNSA. This CDR3 contains 14 residues. The CDR3 is CASSLARAVYGYTF. The CDR3 DNA reads as TGTGCCAGCAGCTTAGCGAGGGCAGTCTATGGCTACACCTTC.

This chain links TRBV10-3 with TRBJ1-3; D remains unclear. This CDR3 comprises 14 residues. Deletions cut 3 bases from V and 1 base from J, with 7 bases between. Germline CDR1 ENHRY, CDR2 SYGVKD. The DNA for the CDR3 is TGTGCCATCAGTGACGTGTTATCTGGAAACACCATATATTTT. It codes for CAISDVLSGNTIYF.

This clone turned up a few times. The J gene is TRBJ1-3, the V gene TRBV28; tentative D call: TRBD1 (5 bases). In germline, CDR1 is MDHEN, CDR2 SYDVKM. CDR3 size: 16 residues. Between the trimmed V and J ends, which lost 5 bases and 2 bases, there was a span of 16 bases. The CDR3 nucleotides read TGTGCCAGCAGTCCCTCGGGGGGAAGAGCTGGAAACACCATATATTTT. Amino acid sequence: CASSPSGGRAGNTIYF.

The chain has TRBV7-9 and TRBJ2-7, with a tentative D call TRBD1 (5 bases). V was shortened by 7 bases and J by 0 bases, with 13 bases between the two germline ends. In germline, CDR1 is SEHNR, CDR2 FQNEAQ (reference sequence). The CDR3 has 14 residues. The chain's CDR3 is CASNPGRNSYEQYF. CDR3 DNA sequence: TGTGCCAGCAACCCAGGGCGGAACTCCTACGAGCAGTACTTC.

This chain connects TRBV11-2 to TRBJ2-1, with 11 positions matching TRBD1. Trimming at V came to 6 bases and at J to 8 bases, leaving 12 bases not matched to a gene. Germline-derived CDR1 and CDR2 are SGHAT and FQNNGV. This CDR3 has 16 residues. The CDR3 reads CASRTTGTGGRDEQFF. The CDR3 nucleotides read TGTGCCAGCAGGACCACCGGGACAGGGGGTAGGGATGAGCAGTTCTTC.